This T cell receptor (beta chain) came from a study of OX40 agonist ivuxolimab in advanced cancers. Looked up from germline, CDR1 is SGHKS and CDR2 is YYEKEE (reference sequence). The CDR3 is 13 amino acids. Trimming removed 4 bases from V and 6 bases from J, with 14 bases in between. Profiled with immunoSEQ multiplex PCR; TCRdb holds only in-frame clones, not every one. This repertoire shows tens of thousands of clones, under 90% found once; its top ten account for roughly 1.9%. The starting material was CD4+ or CD8+ T cells sorted from blood, obtained in a trial of the OX40 agonist ivuxolimab. The source of this sequence is an adult with an advanced solid tumor such as melanoma, head and neck, liver or kidney cancer. This rearrangement joins TRBV5-5 to TRBJ2-7, with D hard to call. The CDR3 sequence is CASSGDPGREQYF. As DNA, the CDR3 is TGTGCCAGCAGCGGAGATCCCGGCCGCGAGCAGTACTTC.